This TCR beta chain was recorded in a study of monozygotic twins with inflammatory bowel disease. Findings and caveats of the study: Repertoire similarity was not found to differ between concordant and discordant twins, possibly from limited power. IBD patients carried less diverse TCRbeta repertoires (inverse Simpson) than healthy co-twins.

CDR1 is SGHTA, CDR2 FQGNSA, per germline. The CDR3 totals 15 residues. With regard to this clonotype: Its specificity is unknown.

TCRalpha and TCRbeta cDNA was put through two nested PCRs of roughly 16 and 10 cycles. TCRdb reprocessed the 5' RACE reads, with one entry per CDR3 protein and no DNA. The repertoire table contains hundreds of thousands of distinct CDR3 sequences. Sequencing was performed on blood. The receptor comes from a human donor with ulcerative colitis or Crohn's disease, or a healthy co-twin of an affected twin (not recorded which). This chain joins TRBV7-2 and TRBJ2-7; TCRdb proposes TRBD1, but this gene call is untestable without DNA. Here the CDR3 reads CASSLRDDRAHEQYF.